This T cell receptor (beta chain) was recovered during a study of OX40 agonist ivuxolimab in advanced cancers. Study observations and caveats: Clonal expansion was seen in CD4+ and CD8+ blood T cells by week 6 at 0.1 to 3.0 mg/kg.

Here immunoSEQ multiplex PCR was the method, and the copy in TCRdb shows in-frame clones only, minus some. The sample lists 71,000 or so clones; around 83% were seen once. About this clone itself: Its antigen is not known.

Trimming cost V 4 bases and J 5 bases, with 14 bases left between them. The CDR3 length is 13 residues. Germline-derived CDR1 and CDR2 are GTSNPN and SVGIG (reference sequence). Sampling times: baseline, cycle 4 day 1, cycle 7 day 1. The sequenced sample was CD4+ or CD8+ T cells sorted from blood, obtained in a trial of the OX40 agonist ivuxolimab. The V and J genes are TRBV30 and TRBJ2-5; D perhaps matches TRBD2 (6 bases). The sequence came from an adult with an advanced solid tumor such as melanoma, head and neck, liver or kidney cancer. The DNA of the CDR3 is TGTGCCTGGATCCCAGGCGGGGCGGAGACCCAGTACTTC. It is translated as CAWIPGGAETQYF.